A single sample is the source of the 16 T cell receptor beta chains below, sequenced in a study of response to subunit inactivated influenza vaccine. TCRdb reprocessed the RT-PCR reads via MiXCR and lists one record per CDR3 protein. Of 400,000 to 650,000 distinct CDR3 sequences listed, 7.2% were seen once; the top ten hold about 12%. The sample here was PBMCs from blood, taken less than 25 months after vaccination. These receptors were obtained from a man aged 45 to 70 who received an inactivated influenza vaccine.

This clonotype was seen repeatedly, ten times or more. V gene TRBV18 combines with J gene TRBJ2-3; D gene unclear. The V gene's germline CDR1 is KGHSH and CDR2 LQKENI. The CDR3 covers 13 residues. Trimming took off 8 bases at V and 6 bases at J, with 15 bases between the two ends. This CDR3 is CASTSSTPDTQYF. The DNA of the CDR3 is TGTGCCAGCACCTCAAGCACGCCGGATACGCAGTATTTT.

This clonotype appeared a few times. This chain joins TRBV3-1 and TRBJ2-6; the D is unclear. This CDR3 is 14 amino acids long. Trimming cost V 6 bases and J 4 bases, with 10 bases left between them. Germline assignment: CDR1 LGHDT and CDR2 YNNKEL (reference sequence). This chain's CDR3 is CASRHTLGANVLTF. In DNA, the CDR3 is TGTGCCAGCAGACACACTCTGGGGGCCAACGTCCTGACTTTC.

This clonotype was recorded many times. The chain joins TRBV12-3 or TRBV12-4 to TRBJ2-7; 9 bases align to TRBD1. J gave up 2 bases and V 5 bases, and 7 bases lay outside the gene matches. The CDR3 extends over 15 amino acids. DNA of the CDR3: TGTGCCAGCAGTCCGACAGGGGGAAGCGCCTACGAGCAGTACTTC. It codes for CASSPTGGSAYEQYF.

This clonotype was recorded at least ten times. This sequence joins TRBV5-1 and TRBJ2-3, with TRBD2 matching 7 bases. CDR3 length equals 15 residues. Losses at the gene ends were 2 bases for V and 4 bases for J; bases not matched to a gene: 7. CDR1 and CDR2 from the germline V gene are SGHRS and YFSETQ. The CDR3 DNA is TGCGCCAGCAGCTTCCGGGGGGAATTGTCAGATACGCAGTATTTT. It specifies CASSFRGELSDTQYF.

The CDR3 sequence is CSVEGQGLGRGYQETQYF. Here the CDR3 DNA reads TGCAGCGTTGAAGGGCAGGGCCTGGGTAGGGGGTACCAAGAGACCCAGTACTTC. The V and J genes are TRBV29-1 and TRBJ2-5, with D possibly being TRBD1 (6 bases). CDR3 size: 18 residues. The V and J ends lost 1 base and 0 bases respectively, with 21 bases between them. Germline values: CDR1 SQVTM, CDR2 ANQGSEA.

This clonotype was recorded at least ten times. J is TRBJ1-2 and V is TRBV29-1; 7 nucleotides align to TRBD1. Germline V gives CDR1 SQVTM, CDR2 ANQGSEA. The CDR3 runs 18 residues. V was clipped by 4 bases and J by 8 bases; unmatched bases: 25. The CDR3 loop is CSVVGGRKTGPQITGYTF. DNA of the CDR3: TGCAGCGTTGTTGGCGGGCGAAAGACAGGGCCCCAGATAACAGGCTACACCTTC.

This clonotype was seen ten or more times. This chain links TRBV29-1 with TRBJ1-1; a weak D match, TRBD1 (5 bases). Between the trimmed V and J ends, which lost 4 bases and 0 bases, there was a span of 12 bases. Looked up from germline, CDR1 is SQVTM and CDR2 is ANQGSEA. CDR3 length: 14 residues. As DNA, the CDR3 is TGCAGCGTTGTCCAGGACAATGTGAACACTGAAGCTTTCTTT. This codes for CSVVQDNVNTEAFF.

In this sample, this clonotype turned up many times. The chain has TRBV6-2 or TRBV6-3 and TRBJ2-6; maybe TRBD1 (6 bases). Germline CDR1 and CDR2: MNHEY and SVGEGT. Trimming removed 6 bases from V and 0 bases from J, with 9 bases in between. There are 15 residues in the CDR3. The DNA for the CDR3 is TGTGCCAGCAGCCGAGGGGGCTCTGGGGCCAACGTCCTGACTTTC. Translating it yields CASSRGGSGANVLTF.

The chain has TRBV20-1 and TRBJ2-1, with 12 nucleotides matching TRBD2. This CDR3 contains 19 residues. Trimming removed 2 bases from V and 0 bases from J; junction bases left unmatched: 11. Germline V CDR1 and CDR2: DFQATT, SNEGSKA (reference sequence). In DNA form, the CDR3 reads TGCAGTGCTAGACCGGCTAGCGGGGGGGCGGGTCTCTCCTACAATGAGCAGTTCTTC. Protein: CSARPASGGAGLSYNEQFF.

This clonotype has a count of ten or more. This chain joins TRBV12-3 or TRBV12-4 and TRBJ1-6; D unresolved. V was cut by 3 bases and J by 9 bases, with 15 bases left in between. CDR3 length equals 15 residues. As DNA, the CDR3 is TGTGCCAGCAGTTTTAGTGGCGACACGAGTTCACCCCTCCACTTT. This gives the protein CASSFSGDTSSPLHF.

This clonotype was detected a few times. The genes are TRBV4-2 and TRBJ2-2, with a possible D match to TRBD2 (6 bases). Looked up from germline, CDR1 is LGHNA and CDR2 is YNFKEQ. V was pared by 0 bases and J by 4 bases, with 18 bases between. The CDR3 extends over 18 amino acids. The CDR3 bases are TGTGCCAGCAGCCAAGATTGGGACTGGACCACCGGCACCGGGGAGCTGTTTTTT. It translates to CASSQDWDWTTGTGELFF.

This clonotype was counted a few times. The chain recombines TRBV20-1 with TRBJ2-1; 13 bases align to TRBD2. Germline CDR1 reads DFQATT; CDR2 reads SNEGSKA (reference sequence). With V trimmed by 6 bases and J by 4 bases, 24 bases remained unmatched. This CDR3 has 21 amino acids. CDR3 residues: CSASDREFTLTSGRPYNEQFF. The CDR3 coding sequence is TGCAGTGCCAGCGACAGGGAATTTACCCTGACTAGCGGGAGGCCTTACAATGAGCAGTTCTTC.

The chain uses TRBV9 and TRBJ2-1; 9 positions match TRBD1. The CDR3 consists of 14 residues. V lost 3 bases and J lost 7; bases outside the gene matches: 5. Germline lookup yields CDR1 SGDLS and CDR2 YYNGEE. The CDR3 region is CASSETGGGNEQFF. CDR3 DNA sequence: TGTGCCAGCAGCGAAACAGGGGGCGGGAATGAGCAGTTCTTC. The full variable domain, rest sourced from reference TRBV9 and TRBJ2-1, is DSGVTQTPKHLITATGQRVTLRCSPRSGDLSVYWYQQSLDQGLQFLIQYYNGEERAKGNILERFSAQQFPDLHSELNLSSLELGDSALYFCASSETGGGNEQFFGPGTRLTVL.

In its sample, this clonotype was seen many times. The V gene is TRBV7-9, the J gene TRBJ1-4; 10 bases map to TRBD1. This CDR3 spans 14 amino acids. Looked up from germline, CDR1 is SEHNR and CDR2 is FQNEAQ (reference sequence). V shed 5 bases, J shed 7 bases, and the junction held 4 bases outside the gene matches. The CDR3 DNA is TGTGCCAGCAGCCGGACAGGGGGTCGTGAAAAACTGTTTTTT. This translates into CASSRTGGREKLFF. Full variable domain (remainder filled in from reference TRBV7-9 and TRBJ1-4): DTGVSQNPRHKITKRGQNVTFRCDPISEHNRLYWYRQTLGQGPEFLTYFQNEAQLEKSRLLSDRFSAERPKGSFSTLEIQRTEQGDSAMYLCASSRTGGREKLFFGSGTQLSVL.

This clonotype was recorded a few times. The chain is built from TRBV4-3 and TRBJ2-6; D remains ambiguous. Germline V lookup: CDR1 LGHNA, CDR2 YSLEER. The length of the CDR3 is 17 residues. With 0 bases removed from V and 0 bases from J, the gap between germline ends came to 9 bases. CDR3 protein: CASSQDSTDSGANVLTF. CDR3 in DNA: TGCGCCAGCAGCCAAGACTCCACAGACTCTGGGGCCAACGTCCTGACTTTC.

This clonotype was recorded only once. A much larger clone differs by one base, so this may be a read error. The chain combines TRBV5-1 with TRBJ1-3; tentatively, D is TRBD1 (6 bases). Looked up from germline, CDR1 is SGHRS and CDR2 is YFSETQ. The V end was cut by 9 bases, the J end by 0 bases, with 16 bases between. The CDR3 totals 15 residues. The CDR3 sequence: CANREDGSSGNTIYF. CDR3 bases: TGCGCCAACAGGGAGGACGGGAGCTCTGGAAACACCATATATTTT.